This T cell receptor beta chain appears in the sequencing data of a study of human T cells and chemical hapten exposure. The germline gives CDR1 SQVTM, CDR2 ANQGSEA. Trimming at V came to 1 base and at J to 2 bases, leaving 4 bases not matched to a gene. CDR3 size: 14 residues. Time point here: patch test 2, 6 weeks after DPC sensitization. The treatment is: therapeutic diphenylcyclopropenone sensitization with weekly scalp DPC. The study drew its donors from alopecia patients who were 18 to 70 years old and suitable for DPC. Study results and caveats: Donors had alopecia, so their immune response may differ from healthy people's.

For the library, individual cDNA molecules each received unique molecular identifiers. TCRdb re-called the RACE reads with MiXCR, one entry per CDR3 protein. This table holds over 100,000 distinct CDR3 sequences, roughly a tenth found once. This clonotype has ten or more counts. What it binds is unknown. The TCR sequence derives from a woman in her thirties or forties with alopecia areata. Some clones in this sample may be carry-over from other donors' samples. V and J are TRBV29-1 and TRBJ1-2, with TRBD1 matching 7 bases. Material: whole blood, obtained in connection with sensitization to the hapten diphenylcyclopropenone (DPC). CDR3 amino acids: CSVEGQGENYGYTF. The CDR3 DNA reads as TGCAGCGTTGAAGGGCAGGGGGAAAACTATGGCTACACCTTC.